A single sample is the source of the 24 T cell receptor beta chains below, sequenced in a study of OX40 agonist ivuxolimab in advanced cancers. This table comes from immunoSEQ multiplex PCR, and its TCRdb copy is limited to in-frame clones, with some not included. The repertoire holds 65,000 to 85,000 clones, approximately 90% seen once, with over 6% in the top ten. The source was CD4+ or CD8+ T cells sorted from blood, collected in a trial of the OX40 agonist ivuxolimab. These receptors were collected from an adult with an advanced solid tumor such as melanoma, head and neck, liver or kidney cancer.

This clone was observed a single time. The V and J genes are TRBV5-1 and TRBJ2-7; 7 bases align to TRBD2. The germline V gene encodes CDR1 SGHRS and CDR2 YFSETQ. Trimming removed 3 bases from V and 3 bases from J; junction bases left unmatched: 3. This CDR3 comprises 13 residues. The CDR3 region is CASSSASGYEQYF. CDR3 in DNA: TGCGCCAGCAGCTCGGCTAGCGGCTACGAGCAGTACTTC.

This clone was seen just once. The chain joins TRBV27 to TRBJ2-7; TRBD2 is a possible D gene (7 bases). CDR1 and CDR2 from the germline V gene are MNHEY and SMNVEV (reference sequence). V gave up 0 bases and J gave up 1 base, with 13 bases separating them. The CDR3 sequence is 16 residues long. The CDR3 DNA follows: TGTGCCAGCAGTTTATCGGTGGGGGGGCTTTCCTACGAGCAGTACTTC. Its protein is CASSLSVGGLSYEQYF.

CDR3 DNA sequence: TGTGCCAGCAGTCCCTGGACAGGGGAGGTGAATCAGCCCCAGCATTTT. It specifies CASSPWTGEVNQPQHF. The gene calls are TRBV27 and TRBJ1-5; 9 bases agree with TRBD1. J was trimmed by 4 bases and V by 5 bases; bases with no gene match: 9. The CDR3 spans 16 residues. From germline, CDR1 is MNHEY and CDR2 SMNVEV (reference sequence).

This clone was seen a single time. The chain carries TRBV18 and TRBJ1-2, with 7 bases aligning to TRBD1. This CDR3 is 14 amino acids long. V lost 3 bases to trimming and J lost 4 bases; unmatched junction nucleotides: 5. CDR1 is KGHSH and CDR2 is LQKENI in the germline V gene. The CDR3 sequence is CASSPGGTAYGYTF. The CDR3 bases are TGTGCCAGCTCACCCGGGGGGACAGCCTATGGCTACACCTTC.

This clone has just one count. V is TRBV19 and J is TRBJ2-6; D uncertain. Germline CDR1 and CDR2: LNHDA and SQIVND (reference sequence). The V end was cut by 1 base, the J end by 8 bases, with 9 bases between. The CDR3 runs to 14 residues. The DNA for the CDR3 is TGTGCCAGTAGTATAGGTCCGCAGCCCAACGTCCTGACTTTC. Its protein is CASSIGPQPNVLTF.

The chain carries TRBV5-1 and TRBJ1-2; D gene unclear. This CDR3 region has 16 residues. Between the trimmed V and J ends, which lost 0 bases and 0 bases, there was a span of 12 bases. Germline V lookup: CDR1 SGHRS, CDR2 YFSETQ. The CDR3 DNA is TGCGCCAGCAGCTTGGATCTGGAGGCCGCTAACTATGGCTACACCTTC. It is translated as CASSLDLEAANYGYTF. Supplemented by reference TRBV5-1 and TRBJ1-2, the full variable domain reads KAGVTQTPRYLIKTRGQQVTLSCSPISGHRSVSWYQQTPGQGLQFLFEYFSETQRNKGNFPGRFSGRQFSNSRSEMNVSTLELGDSALYLCASSLDLEAANYGYTFGSGTRLTVV.

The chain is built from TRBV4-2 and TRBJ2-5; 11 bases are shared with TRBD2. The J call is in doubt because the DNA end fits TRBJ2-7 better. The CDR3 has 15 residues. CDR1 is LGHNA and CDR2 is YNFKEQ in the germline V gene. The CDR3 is CASSTRLAGTYEQYF. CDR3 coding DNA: TGTGCCAGCAGCACGAGACTAGCGGGGACCTACGAGCAGTACTTC.

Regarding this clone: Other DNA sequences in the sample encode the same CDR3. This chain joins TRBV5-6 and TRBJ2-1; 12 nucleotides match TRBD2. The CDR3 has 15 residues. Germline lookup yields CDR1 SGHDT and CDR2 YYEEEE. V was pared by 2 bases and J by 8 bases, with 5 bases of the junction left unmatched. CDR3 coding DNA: TGTGCCAGCAGCTTCCGTCTAGCGGGGGGGTATGAGCAGTTCTTC. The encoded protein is CASSFRLAGGYEQFF. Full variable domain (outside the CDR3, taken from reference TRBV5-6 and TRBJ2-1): DAGVTQSPTHLIKTRGQQVTLRCSPKSGHDTVSWYQQALGQGPQFIFQYYEEEERQRGNFPDRFSGHQFPNYSSELNVNALLLGDSALYLCASSFRLAGGYEQFFGPGTRLTVL.

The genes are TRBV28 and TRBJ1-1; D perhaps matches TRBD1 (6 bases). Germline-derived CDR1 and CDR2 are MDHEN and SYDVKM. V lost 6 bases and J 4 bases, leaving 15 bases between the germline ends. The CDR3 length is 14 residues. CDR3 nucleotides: TGTGCCAGCAGCAGGGGCTGGGATCGCACTGAAGCTTTCTTT. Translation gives CASSRGWDRTEAFF.

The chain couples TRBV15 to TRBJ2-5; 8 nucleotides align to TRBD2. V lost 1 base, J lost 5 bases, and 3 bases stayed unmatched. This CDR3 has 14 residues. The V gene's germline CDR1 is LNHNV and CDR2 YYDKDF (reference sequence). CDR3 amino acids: CATSRVGLGETQYF. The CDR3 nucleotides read TGTGCCACCAGCAGAGTGGGACTAGGGGAGACCCAGTACTTC.

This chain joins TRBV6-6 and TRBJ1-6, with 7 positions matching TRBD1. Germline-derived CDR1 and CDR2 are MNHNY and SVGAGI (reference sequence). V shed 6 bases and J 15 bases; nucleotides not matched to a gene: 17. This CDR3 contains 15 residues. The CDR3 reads CASSWEGTEGRGLHF. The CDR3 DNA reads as TGTGCCAGCAGCTGGGAGGGGACAGAGGGGCGTGGCCTCCACTTT.

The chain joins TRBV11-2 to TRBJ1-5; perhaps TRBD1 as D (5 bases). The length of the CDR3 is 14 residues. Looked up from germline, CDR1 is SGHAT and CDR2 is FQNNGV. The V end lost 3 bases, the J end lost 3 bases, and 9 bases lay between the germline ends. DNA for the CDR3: TGTGCCAGCAGCTTCTCAGGGACCAATCAGCCCCAGCATTTT. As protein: CASSFSGTNQPQHF. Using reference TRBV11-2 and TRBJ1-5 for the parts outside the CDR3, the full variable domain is EAGVAQSPRYKIIEKRQSVAFWCNPISGHATLYWYQQILGQGPKLLIQFQNNGVVDDSQLPKDRFSAERLKGVDSTLKIQPAKLEDSAVYLCASSFSGTNQPQHFGDGTRLSIL.

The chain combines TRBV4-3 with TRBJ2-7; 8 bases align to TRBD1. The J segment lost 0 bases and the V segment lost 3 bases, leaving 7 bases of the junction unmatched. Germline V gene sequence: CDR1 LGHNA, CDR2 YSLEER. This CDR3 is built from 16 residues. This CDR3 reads CASSQDRTGTSYEQYF. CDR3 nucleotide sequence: TGCGCCAGCAGCCAGGATAGGACAGGGACCTCCTACGAGCAGTACTTC.

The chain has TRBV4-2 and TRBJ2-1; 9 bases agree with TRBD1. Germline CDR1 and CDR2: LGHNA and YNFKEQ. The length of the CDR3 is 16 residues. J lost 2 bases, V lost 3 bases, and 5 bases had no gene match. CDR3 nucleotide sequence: TGTGCCAGCAGCCAGGGGACAGGGAATACCTACAATGAGCAGTTCTTC. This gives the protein CASSQGTGNTYNEQFF.

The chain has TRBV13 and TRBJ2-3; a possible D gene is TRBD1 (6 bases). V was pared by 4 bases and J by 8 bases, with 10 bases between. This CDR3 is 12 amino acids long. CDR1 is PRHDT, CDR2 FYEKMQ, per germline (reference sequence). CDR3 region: CASSSGQPTQYF. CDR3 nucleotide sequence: TGTGCCAGCAGCTCCGGACAGCCTACGCAGTATTTT.

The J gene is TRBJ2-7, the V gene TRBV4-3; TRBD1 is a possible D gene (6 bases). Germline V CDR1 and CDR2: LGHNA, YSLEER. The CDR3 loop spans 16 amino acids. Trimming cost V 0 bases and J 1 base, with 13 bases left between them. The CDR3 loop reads CASSQDLGTRSYEQYF. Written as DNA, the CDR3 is TGCGCCAGCAGCCAAGATCTAGGGACACGTTCCTACGAGCAGTACTTC.

The CDR3 region is CASSVLGGDLYGYTF. Written as DNA, the CDR3 is TGTGCCAGCAGTGTTTTGGGGGGTGACCTTTATGGCTACACCTTC. The chain recombines TRBV6-1 with TRBJ1-2; a weak D match, TRBD1 (5 bases). With 4 bases removed from V and 5 bases from J, the gap between germline ends came to 17 bases. There are 15 residues in the CDR3. Germline V gene sequence: CDR1 MNHNS, CDR2 SASEGT.

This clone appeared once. In DNA form, the CDR3 reads TGCGCCAGCAGCCATCCGGCTAGCGGGGGGATCTACGAGCAGTACTTC. As protein: CASSHPASGGIYEQYF. The chain carries TRBV4-1 and TRBJ2-7, with 11 bases aligning to TRBD2. J lost 3 bases, V lost 3 bases, and 7 bases had no gene match. Germline assignment: CDR1 MGHRA and CDR2 YSYEKL. The CDR3 loop spans 16 amino acids.

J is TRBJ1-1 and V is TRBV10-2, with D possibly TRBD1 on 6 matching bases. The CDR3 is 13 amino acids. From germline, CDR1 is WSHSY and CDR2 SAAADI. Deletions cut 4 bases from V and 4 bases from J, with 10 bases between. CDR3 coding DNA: TGCGCCAGCAGTGGGGGGGCGGGCACTGAAGCTTTCTTT. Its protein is CASSGGAGTEAFF.

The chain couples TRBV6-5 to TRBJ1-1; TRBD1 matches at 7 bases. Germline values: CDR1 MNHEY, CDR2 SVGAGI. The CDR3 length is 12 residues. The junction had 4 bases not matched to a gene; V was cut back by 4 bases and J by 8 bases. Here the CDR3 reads CASSSDRAEAFF. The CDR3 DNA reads TGTGCCAGCAGTTCAGACAGGGCGGAAGCTTTCTTT.

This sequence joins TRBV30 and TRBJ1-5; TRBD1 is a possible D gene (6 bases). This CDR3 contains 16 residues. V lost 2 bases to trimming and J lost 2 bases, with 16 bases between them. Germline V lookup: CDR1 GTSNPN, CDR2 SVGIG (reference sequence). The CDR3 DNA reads TGTGCCTGGAGTCATTCGAACAGGGTAGGCAATCAGCCCCAGCATTTT. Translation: CAWSHSNRVGNQPQHF.

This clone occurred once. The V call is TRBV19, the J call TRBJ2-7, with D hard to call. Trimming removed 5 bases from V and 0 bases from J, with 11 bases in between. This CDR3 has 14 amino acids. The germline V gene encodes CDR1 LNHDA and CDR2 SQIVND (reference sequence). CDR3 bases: TGTGCCAGTAGTCCTTGGCAGGCCTCCTACGAGCAGTACTTC. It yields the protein CASSPWQASYEQYF.

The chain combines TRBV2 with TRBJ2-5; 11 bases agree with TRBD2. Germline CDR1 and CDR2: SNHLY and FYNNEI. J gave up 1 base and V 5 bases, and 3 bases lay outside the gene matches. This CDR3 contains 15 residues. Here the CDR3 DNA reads TGTGCCAGCAGTAATAGCGGGGGGGCCCAAGAGACCCAGTACTTC. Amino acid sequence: CASSNSGGAQETQYF.

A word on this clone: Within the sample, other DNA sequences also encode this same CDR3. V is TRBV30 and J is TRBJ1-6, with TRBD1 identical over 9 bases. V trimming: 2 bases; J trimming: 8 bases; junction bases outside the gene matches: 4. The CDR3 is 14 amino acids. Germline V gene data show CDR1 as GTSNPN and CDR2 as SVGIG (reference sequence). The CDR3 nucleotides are TGTGCCTGGAGTCCGGGACAGGGATATTCACCCCTCCACTTT. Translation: CAWSPGQGYSPLHF.